These T cell receptor beta chains were read from a single sample in a study of T cell responses to AZD1222 COVID-19 vaccine. Assay: immunoSEQ multiplex PCR; the TCRdb copy retains only in-frame clones and omits some. The profile shows some 8,000 clones, approximately 87% of them singletons. This sample comprised peripheral blood, obtained 28 days after the second AZD1222 dose. These receptors were obtained from an adult who received the AZD1222 COVID-19 vaccine. CDR3s include the opening cysteine and the closing phenylalanine or tryptophan. The D gene is left open where the match is weak. Rows give clone size only sometimes, using once, few, many, or a class for an expanded clone.

len	d_gene	abundance	v_gene	j_gene	CDR3nt	CDR3aa
15	TRBD2	once	TRBV7-2	TRBJ2-7	TGTGCCAGCAGCACCCTGACTAGCGGGAGGGCCGAGCAGTACTTC	CASSTLTSGRAEQYF
13	-	-	TRBV11-2	TRBJ2-3	TGTGCCAGCAGCTTAGATCAGGGGGATACGCAGTATTTT	CASSLDQGDTQYF
17	TRBD1	-	TRBV24-1	TRBJ2-2	TGTGCCACCAGTGATTCAGAGGGACAGGGTTGGACCGGGGAGCTGTTTTTT	CATSDSEGQGWTGELFF
16	TRBD1	-	TRBV5-4	TRBJ2-2	TGTGCCAGCAGCCCCGGGACAGGGGTCAGCACCGGGGAGCTGTTTTTT	CASSPGTGVSTGELFF
16	TRBD2	-	TRBV6-6	TRBJ2-1	TGTGCCAGCAGGGGACGACTAGCCGGCTCCTACAATGAGCAGTTCTTC	CASRGRLAGSYNEQFF
14	-	-	TRBV5-1	TRBJ2-5	TGCGCCAGCAGCTTGTCTGTCAACCAAGAGACCCAGTACTTC	CASSLSVNQETQYF
16	-	-	TRBV28	TRBJ2-7	TGTGCCAGCAGTCGGACAGTTTTTTGGAGCTCCTACGAGCAGTACTTC	CASSRTVFWSSYEQYF
15	TRBD2	-	TRBV11-1	TRBJ2-7	TGTGCCAGCAGCTTAGGGACTAGCGGTACCTACGAGCAGTACTTC	CASSLGTSGTYEQYF
15	TRBD1	-	TRBV6-5	TRBJ2-1	TGTGCCAGCAGACGCCCCGGGACAGGGGCATGGGAGCAGTTCTTC	CASRRPGTGAWEQFF
16	-	-	TRBV7-8	TRBJ1-5	TGTGCCAGCAGCTTATTTGGGGCGGATAGCAATCAGCCCCAGCATTTT	CASSLFGADSNQPQHF
16	TRBD2	-	TRBV27	TRBJ2-7	TGTGCCAGCAGTTCGGGACTAGCGGGATTTTCCAACGAGCAGTACTTC	CASSSGLAGFSNEQYF
15	-	few	TRBV5-5	TRBJ1-4	TGTGCCAGCAGCTTGGGAGCGGCCTATAATGAAAAACTGTTTTTT	CASSLGAAYNEKLFF
16	-	few	TRBV5-6	TRBJ2-2	TGTGCCAGCAGCTTGCGGGACGGATCGAACACCGGGGAGCTGTTTTTT	CASSLRDGSNTGELFF
15	-	-	TRBV5-4	TRBJ2-7	TGTGCCAGCAGCTTGGCCGGGGGGCGAAGCTACGAGCAGTACTTC	CASSLAGGRSYEQYF
14	-	-	TRBV7-3	TRBJ2-1	TGTGCCAGCAGCTCACGGCGGGGAGAGGTTGAGCAGTTCTTC	CASSSRRGEVEQFF
12	-	-	TRBV28	TRBJ2-3	TGTGCCAGCACCCCACCGAGGGGTACGCAGTATTTT	CASTPPRGTQYF
15	-	-	TRBV5-1	TRBJ1-5	TGCGCCAGCAGCTTGGCTGGACAGTCCAATCAGCCCCAGCATTTT	CASSLAGQSNQPQHF
15	-	once	TRBV4-1	TRBJ2-2	TGCGCCAGCAGACTCGACAGACCAAACACCGGGGAGCTGTTTTTT	CASRLDRPNTGELFF
16	TRBD2	-	TRBV5-4	TRBJ2-2	TGTGCCAGCAGCCCAAGACTAGCGATGGACACCGGGGAGCTGTTTTTT	CASSPRLAMDTGELFF
17	-	-	TRBV30	TRBJ2-6	TGTGCCTGGAGTGTAGGTATGGGGAACTCTGGGGCCAACGTCCTGACTTTC	CAWSVGMGNSGANVLTF
16	-	once	TRBV19	TRBJ2-2	TGTGCCAGTAGTATAGCGGCAGGACGGTACACCGGGGAGCTGTTTTTT	CASSIAAGRYTGELFF
15	TRBD2	few	TRBV3-1/TRBV3-2	TRBJ2-1	TGTGCCAGCAGCCTTGGGACTAGCGGAAACAATGAGCAGTTCTTC	CASSLGTSGNNEQFF
14	-	few	TRBV20-1	TRBJ1-2	TGCAGTGCTAGTGATCCCCAGGGCAACTATGGCTACACCTTC	CSASDPQGNYGYTF
14	-	-	TRBV2	TRBJ2-7	TGTGCCAGCAAGGTGTCCGGGGGTGGCTACGAGCAGTACTTC	CASKVSGGGYEQYF
14	TRBD2	-	TRBV19	TRBJ2-7	TGTGCCAGTAGCTCCAGAGGGGAGGGTTACGAGCAGTACTTC	CASSSRGEGYEQYF